This entry features one T cell receptor beta chain sequence. Its specificity is unknown. The sample comes from a study of T cell responses to AZD1222 COVID-19 vaccine. Findings of the study overall: Most donors were white British and more were female, and clonal diversity was possibly underestimated.

TCRdb keeps only in-frame clones here, not all; method: immunoSEQ multiplex PCR. The profile shows about 94,000 clones, over 75% of them singletons. V dropped 5 bases and J dropped 1; count of bases not matched to a gene: 7. The CDR3 has 15 residues. Germline CDR1 is MNHEY and CDR2 is SMNVEV (reference sequence). The sample consisted of peripheral blood, taken on day 0 of AZD1222 vaccination. V and J are TRBV27 and TRBJ1-1; TRBD1 matches at 7 bases. This sequence was found in an adult in good health. The CDR3 is CASSGTAGTNTEAFF. DNA for the CDR3: TGTGCCAGCAGTGGGACAGCAGGGACGAACACTGAAGCTTTCTTT.